This T cell receptor (beta chain) was sequenced in a study of T cells in tuberculosis (dated by TCRdb to 2017 to 2018). For context, the study as a whole: In the study, CD1B tetramers and high-throughput TCR immunosequencing were combined to characterize T cells specific for the mycobacterial lipid antigen glucose monomycolate (GMM). A South African clinical cohort compared IGRA-negative adolescents, IGRA-positive adolescents with latent tuberculosis and adults with active tuberculosis, ten per group. The full study reports these points: Smaller mean NN-distances to GMM-specific TCRs were observed in active tuberculosis TCR-alpha repertoires than in IGRA-negative controls, suggesting clonal expansion of GMM-specific TCRs. Clinical samples were selected based on the availability of cryopreserved specimens, with adults included as active tuberculosis cases and adolescents included as controls. Shorter CDR3-alpha lengths in active tuberculosis patients partly drove the smaller NN-distances, and the TCR-beta difference was not statistically significant. A classifier using the diverse GMM-specific repertoire reached just over 85% accuracy (AUROC about 0.9), compared with around 70% accuracy using GEM motif frequencies.

About this clone itself: Its antigen is currently not known. Within one base of it there is no much larger clone, and no base qualities were kept.

CDR1 is given as WNHNN and CDR2 as SYGVQD, both from the germline V gene (reference sequence). The trim is 9 bases for V and 2 bases for J, with a gap of 14 bases between the germline ends. The CDR3 starts with the cysteine, ends with the phenylalanine, and has 13 residues. CDR3 DNA is the only sequence kept; it has 39 bases, read in frame from the first base. At study entry, a tuberculin skin test and the QuantiFERON-TB GOLD In-Tube IGRA were used to screen adolescents for latent tuberculosis infection. Immunosequencing was performed on unsorted cryopreserved PBMC and covered 100,000 or so T cells per clinical donor on average. Eleven high schools in the Worcester region of the Western Cape, South Africa, served as enrollment sites for adolescents aged 12 to 18 years. About 10 M. tuberculosis-infected and ten uninfected adolescents were selected with matching for age and sex. Adolescent PBMC were isolated from freshly drawn heparinized blood by density centrifugation and cryopreserved.

The immunoSEQ multiplex PCR assay was used to generate TCR libraries, with TCR-beta and/or TCR-alpha/delta assays applied to each sample. The Illumina high-throughput platform was used to sequence the amplified TCR libraries. Per the original workflow: Clustering and dimensionality reduction relied on pairwise TCRdist distances among GMM-specific receptors from T cells that were either sorted ex vivo or expanded in vitro. Each clinical repertoire was assigned a mean NN-distance score, defined as the average TCRdist to the nearest 10% of tetramer-positive reference sequences. GEM TCR motif frequency was calculated as the fraction of unique TCRs that matched known GEM sequences by V/J usage and CDR3 length. Linear discriminant analysis with leave-one-out cross-validation, implemented in scikit-learn, was used to classify active tuberculosis. TCRdb stores this immuneACCESS table with in-frame sequences only. Part of the clones is absent; in the studies checked, under half of the shortfall reflects unresolved V genes, and no reason is known for the rest. The DNA gave D and trimming, while V, J and clone size come from that table. In all, the sample holds tens of thousands of clones, and 85% to 95% of those were seen once. About 7.8% of the sample belongs to the ten largest clones.

The rearrangement joined TRBV10-1 to TRBJ2-7; the D region possibly corresponds to TRBD1 (7 bases align). Sequencing was carried out using PBMCs. This sequence was found in a donor aged 5 to 30 with latent tuberculosis or without tuberculosis infection. Some clones in this sample may be carry-over from other donors' samples. The CDR3 protein is CASSRDSPYEQYF. The DNA sequence is TGCGCCAGTTCGCGGGACAGCCCCTACGAGCAGTACTTC.